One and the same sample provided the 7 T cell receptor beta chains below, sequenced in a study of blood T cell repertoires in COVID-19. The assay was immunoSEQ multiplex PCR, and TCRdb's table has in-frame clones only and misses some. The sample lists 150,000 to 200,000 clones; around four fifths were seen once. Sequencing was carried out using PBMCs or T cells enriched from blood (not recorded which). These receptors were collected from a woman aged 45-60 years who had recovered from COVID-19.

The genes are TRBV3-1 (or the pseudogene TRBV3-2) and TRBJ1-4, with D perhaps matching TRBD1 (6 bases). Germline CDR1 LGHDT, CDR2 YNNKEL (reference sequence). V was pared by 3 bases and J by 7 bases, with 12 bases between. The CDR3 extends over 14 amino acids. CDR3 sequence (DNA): TGTGCCAGCAGCCAGGCAGGGGAAGGTGAAAAACTGTTTTTT. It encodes CASSQAGEGEKLFF.

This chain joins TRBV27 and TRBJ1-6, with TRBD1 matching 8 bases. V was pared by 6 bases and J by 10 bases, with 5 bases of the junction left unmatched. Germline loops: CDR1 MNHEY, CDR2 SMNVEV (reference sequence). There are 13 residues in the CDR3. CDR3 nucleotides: TGTGCCAGCAGGGACAGGGTGGGGTCACCCCTCCACTTT. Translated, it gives CASRDRVGSPLHF.

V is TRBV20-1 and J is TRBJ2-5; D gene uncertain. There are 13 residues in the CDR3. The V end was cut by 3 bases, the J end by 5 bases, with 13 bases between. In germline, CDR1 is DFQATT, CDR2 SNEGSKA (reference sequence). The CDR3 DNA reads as TGCAGTGCTAGTTTCGCAGGTGGGGAGACCCAGTACTTC. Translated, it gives CSASFAGGETQYF.

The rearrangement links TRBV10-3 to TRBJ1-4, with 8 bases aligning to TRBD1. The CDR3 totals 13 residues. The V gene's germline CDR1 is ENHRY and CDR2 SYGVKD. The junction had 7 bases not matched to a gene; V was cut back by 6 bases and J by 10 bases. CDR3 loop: CAIRGQVERKLFF. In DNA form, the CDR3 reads TGTGCCATCAGGGGACAGGTAGAGAGAAAACTGTTTTTT.

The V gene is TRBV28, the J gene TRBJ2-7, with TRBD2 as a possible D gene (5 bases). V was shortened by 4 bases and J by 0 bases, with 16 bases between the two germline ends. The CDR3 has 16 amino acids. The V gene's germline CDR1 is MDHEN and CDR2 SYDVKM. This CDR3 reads CASSSYRGILSYEQYF. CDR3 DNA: TGTGCCAGCAGTTCGTACCGGGGAATACTCTCCTACGAGCAGTACTTC.

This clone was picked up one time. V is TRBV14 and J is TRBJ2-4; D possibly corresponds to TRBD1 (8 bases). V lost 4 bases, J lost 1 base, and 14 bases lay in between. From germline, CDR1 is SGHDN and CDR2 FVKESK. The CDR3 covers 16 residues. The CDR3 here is CASSPQGGMAKNIQYF. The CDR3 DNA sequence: TGTGCCAGCAGCCCACAGGGGGGGATGGCCAAAAACATTCAGTACTTC.

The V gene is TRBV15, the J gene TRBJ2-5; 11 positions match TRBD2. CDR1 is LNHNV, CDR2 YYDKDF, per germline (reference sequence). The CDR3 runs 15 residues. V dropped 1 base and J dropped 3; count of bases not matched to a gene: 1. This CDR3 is CATSRGGLAEETQYF. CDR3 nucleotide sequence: TGTGCCACCAGCAGAGGGGGACTAGCGGAAGAGACCCAGTACTTC.